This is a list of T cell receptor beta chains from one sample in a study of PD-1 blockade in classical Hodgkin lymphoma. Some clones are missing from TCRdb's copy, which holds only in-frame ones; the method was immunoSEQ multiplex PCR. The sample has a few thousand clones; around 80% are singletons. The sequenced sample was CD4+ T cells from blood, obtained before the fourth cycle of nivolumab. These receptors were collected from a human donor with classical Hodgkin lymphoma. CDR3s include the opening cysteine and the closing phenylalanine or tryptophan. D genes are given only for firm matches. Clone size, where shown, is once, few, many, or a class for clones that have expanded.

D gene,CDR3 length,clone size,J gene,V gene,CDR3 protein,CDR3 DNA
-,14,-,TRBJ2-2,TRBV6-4,CASSPAPGTGELFF,TGTGCCAGCAGTCCAGCACCTGGCACCGGGGAGCTGTTTTTT
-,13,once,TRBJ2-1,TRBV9,CASSPQMHNEQFF,TGTGCCAGCAGCCCGCAGATGCACAATGAGCAGTTCTTC
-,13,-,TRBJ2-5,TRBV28,CASSLVGEETQYF,TGTGCCAGCAGTTTAGTGGGAGAAGAGACCCAGTACTTC
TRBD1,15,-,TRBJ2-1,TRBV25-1,CASSRSGTGSNEQFF,TGTGCCAGCAGTCGGTCCGGGACAGGGTCCAATGAGCAGTTCTTC
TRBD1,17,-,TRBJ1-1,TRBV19,CASKVRSWDRREGGAFF,TGTGCCAGTAAGGTCCGGAGCTGGGACAGGCGCGAAGGTGGAGCTTTCTTT
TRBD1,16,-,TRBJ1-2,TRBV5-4,CASSPRTGKDNYGYTF,TGTGCCAGCAGTCCTAGGACAGGGAAAGACAACTATGGCTACACCTTC
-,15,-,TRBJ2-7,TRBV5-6,CASSFLQHSSYEQYF,TGTGCCAGCAGCTTTCTACAGCATAGCTCCTACGAGCAGTACTTC
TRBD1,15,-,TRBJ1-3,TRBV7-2,CASSWGTGSGNTIYF,TGTGCCAGCAGCTGGGGGACAGGGTCTGGAAACACCATATATTTT
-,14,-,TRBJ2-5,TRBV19,CASSIVGEKETQYF,TGTGCCAGTAGTATAGTCGGGGAGAAGGAGACCCAGTACTTC
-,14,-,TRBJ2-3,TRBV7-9,CASSFFPRGDTQYF,TGTGCCAGCAGCTTTTTCCCGAGGGGCGATACGCAGTATTTT
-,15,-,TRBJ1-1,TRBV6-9,CASMSAGLKNTEAFF,TGTGCCAGCATGTCTGCCGGGCTAAAGAACACTGAAGCTTTCTTT
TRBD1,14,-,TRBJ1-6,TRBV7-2,CASKTGQGASPLHF,TGTGCCAGCAAAACCGGACAGGGCGCTTCACCCCTCCACTTT
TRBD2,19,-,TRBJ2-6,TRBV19,CASSAQRGGIGPGANVLTF,TGTGCCAGTAGTGCTCAGCGGGGGGGAATAGGGCCTGGGGCCAACGTCCTGACTTTC
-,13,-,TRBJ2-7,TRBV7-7,CASKLIGGVEQYF,TGTGCCAGCAAACTTATAGGAGGGGTCGAGCAGTACTTC
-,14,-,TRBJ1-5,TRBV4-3,CASSQETRLQPQHF,TGCGCCAGCAGCCAAGAGACCCGGCTTCAGCCCCAGCATTTT
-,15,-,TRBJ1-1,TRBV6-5,CASRQELAMNTEAFF,TGTGCCAGCAGACAGGAACTCGCAATGAACACTGAAGCTTTCTTT
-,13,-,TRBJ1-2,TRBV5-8,CASSLVSTEGYTF,TGTGCCAGCAGCTTGGTCTCGACTGAGGGCTACACCTTC
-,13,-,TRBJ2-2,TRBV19,CASSIDRAGELFF,TGTGCCAGTAGTATAGACAGGGCCGGGGAGCTGTTTTTT
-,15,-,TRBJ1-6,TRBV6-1,CASSQYRAYNSPLHF,TGTGCCAGCAGTCAATACAGGGCTTATAATTCACCCCTCCACTTT
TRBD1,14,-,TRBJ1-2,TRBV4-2,CASSQAGTGDGYTF,TGTGCCAGCAGCCAAGCCGGGACAGGGGATGGCTACACCTTC
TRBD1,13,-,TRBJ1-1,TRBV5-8,CASSLTGGFEAFF,TGTGCCAGCAGCTTGACAGGGGGATTTGAAGCTTTCTTT
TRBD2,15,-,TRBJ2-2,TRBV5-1,CASSSLAGSAGELFF,TGCGCCAGCAGCTCTCTAGCGGGGTCCGCCGGGGAGCTGTTTTTT
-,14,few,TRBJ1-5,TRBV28,CASSLAGHNQPQHF,TGTGCCAGCAGTTTAGCAGGGCACAATCAGCCCCAGCATTTT
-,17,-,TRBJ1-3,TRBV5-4,CASSPDQTRSPGNTIYF,TGTGCCAGCAGCCCCGACCAGACCAGGTCACCAGGAAACACCATATATTTT
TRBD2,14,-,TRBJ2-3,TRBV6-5,CASTGLAGADTQYF,TGTGCCAGTACGGGACTAGCGGGGGCGGATACGCAGTATTTT
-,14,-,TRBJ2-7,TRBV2,CASRVALNTHEQYF,TGTGCCAGCAGAGTGGCACTTAATACCCACGAGCAGTACTTC
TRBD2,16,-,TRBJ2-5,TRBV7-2,CASSLRASGGVETQYF,TGTGCCAGCAGCTTAAGGGCTAGCGGGGGGGTGGAGACCCAGTACTTC